A single sample gave rise to the 27 T cell receptor beta chains below, sequenced in a study of T-cell reconstitution after alpha-beta-depleted transplantation in children. Preparation of the TCRbeta library involved a method that used unique molecular identifiers. Each CDR3 protein gets one entry after TCRdb re-called the PCR reads with MiXCR. The sample shows some 500,000 distinct CDR3 sequences, about a sixth of them seen only once. Material: PBMCs from the stem cell graft donor, obtained from the stem cell graft. Receptors originate from a human donor who donated a stem cell graft to a child with acute lymphoblastic leukemia.

This clonotype has a handful of counts. This sequence joins TRBV14 and TRBJ2-1; D is possibly TRBD2 (5 bases). V gave up 3 bases and J gave up 0 bases, with 21 bases separating them. The CDR3 has 19 amino acids. Germline V gene lookup returns CDR1 SGHDN and CDR2 FVKESK. The CDR3, as DNA: TGTGCCAGCAGCCATCCGGGAATAGGTCCCACCAGCTCCTACAATGAGCAGTTCTTC. Translated: CASSHPGIGPTSSYNEQFF.

This clonotype has more than one count but fewer than ten. The CDR3 protein is CASRDSDRGTDEQYF. The CDR3 nucleotides are TGTGCCAGCAGAGATTCGGACAGGGGGACGGACGAGCAGTACTTC. The chain has TRBV6-1 and TRBJ2-7; 10 nucleotides agree with TRBD1. J lost 5 bases, V lost 6 bases, and 10 bases had no gene match. The germline V gene has CDR1 MNHNS and CDR2 SASEGT. The CDR3 contains 15 residues.

This clonotype occurred a few times. This chain uses TRBV5-1 with TRBJ1-1, with 9 positions matching TRBD1. This CDR3 comprises 12 residues. With V trimmed by 5 bases and J by 8 bases, 4 bases remained unmatched. Germline loops: CDR1 SGHRS, CDR2 YFSETQ. Written as DNA, the CDR3 is TGCGCCAGCAGGGACAGGGGACGAGAAGCTTTCTTT. Its translation: CASRDRGREAFF.

This clonotype was picked up a small number of times. The chain carries TRBV27 and TRBJ2-2; 11 bases are shared with TRBD1. Germline V lookup: CDR1 MNHEY, CDR2 SMNVEV (reference sequence). J was trimmed by 4 bases and V by 3 bases; bases with no gene match: 16. The CDR3 spans 20 residues. In DNA, the CDR3 is TGTGCCAGCAGTTTCTTCGAAGGCCCGGGACAGGGGGTTAGCACCGGGGAGCTGTTTTTT. As protein: CASSFFEGPGQGVSTGELFF.

This clonotype appeared many times. The chain joins TRBV7-9 to TRBJ2-1; 11 nucleotides agree with TRBD2. V was clipped by 4 bases and J by 5 bases; unmatched bases: 7. This CDR3 has 16 amino acids. The germline V gene has CDR1 SEHNR and CDR2 FQNEAQ (reference sequence). The CDR3 region has the DNA TGTGCCAGCAGCTCCTATCTAGCGGGAGGTCACAATGAGCAGTTCTTC. Translation gives CASSSYLAGGHNEQFF.

This clonotype was counted a few times. This chain joins TRBV4-1 and TRBJ1-2; D is perhaps TRBD1 (5 bases). Germline-derived CDR1 and CDR2 are MGHRA and YSYEKL. The germline V and J ends were trimmed by 0 bases and 1 base, with 15 bases remaining between them. CDR3 length: 17 residues. The DNA of the CDR3 is TGCGCCAGCAGCCAAGATCGATCCGGGGCGGTTAACTATGGCTACACCTTC. This encodes CASSQDRSGAVNYGYTF.

This clonotype has a handful of counts. This chain uses TRBV11-2 with TRBJ2-3; D gene uncertain. Trimming took off 1 base at V and 3 bases at J, with 11 bases between the two ends. This CDR3 has 15 residues. The germline V gene has CDR1 SGHAT and CDR2 FQNNGV. CDR3 residues: CASSLVRVMTDTQYF. CDR3 bases: TGTGCCAGCAGCTTAGTACGGGTGATGACAGATACGCAGTATTTT.

This chain uses TRBV15 with TRBJ1-1, with D possibly being TRBD1 (6 bases). Germline assignment: CDR1 LNHNV and CDR2 YYDKDF (reference sequence). The CDR3 contains 14 residues. The ends were cut back, 5 bases at V and 4 bases at J, with 14 bases in the middle. This CDR3 reads CATSYSKGGTEAFF. CDR3 nucleotide sequence: TGTGCCACCAGCTACTCGAAGGGGGGCACTGAAGCTTTCTTT.

This clonotype was counted only a few times. The chain links TRBV27 to TRBJ2-3; weak D call: TRBD1 (6 bases). Germline CDR1 reads MNHEY; CDR2 reads SMNVEV (reference sequence). Trimming took off 0 bases at V and 1 base at J, with 8 bases between the two ends. CDR3 length: 15 amino acids. The CDR3 protein is CASSLSAGGTDTQYF. CDR3 nucleotides: TGTGCCAGCAGTTTATCAGCAGGGGGCACAGATACGCAGTATTTT.

In its sample, this clonotype was seen a few times. The junction does not match germline at one end; this may be a read error. This chain uses TRBV7-8 with TRBJ1-2; a possible D gene is TRBD1 (5 bases). CDR1 and CDR2 from the germline V gene are SGHVS and FQNEAQ. The CDR3 consists of 16 residues. The CDR3 sequence: CASSLVAGLGVYGYTF. The DNA of the CDR3 is TGTGCCAGCAGTTTAGTAGCGGGACTGGGTGTCTATGGCTACACCTTC.

This clonotype showed up just a few times. The chain recombines TRBV5-1 with TRBJ2-5; the D is unclear. Trimming removed 4 bases at V and 3 bases at J, with 10 bases between. The CDR3 totals 13 residues. Germline V gene data show CDR1 as SGHRS and CDR2 as YFSETQ. CDR3 sequence reads: CASSLSLKETQYF. The CDR3, as DNA: TGCGCCAGCAGCCTTTCCCTCAAAGAGACCCAGTACTTC.

The chain employs TRBV20-1 and TRBJ2-5, with 11 positions matching TRBD1. CDR1 is DFQATT and CDR2 is SNEGSKA in the germline V gene (reference sequence). J gave up 4 bases and V 6 bases, and 4 bases lay outside the gene matches. CDR3 length equals 13 residues. CDR3 in amino acids: CSALDRGPETQYF. In DNA form, the CDR3 reads TGCAGTGCCTTGGACAGGGGGCCAGAGACCCAGTACTTC.

The V gene is TRBV27, the J gene TRBJ2-7; D perhaps matches TRBD2 (5 bases). CDR3 length: 14 residues. Trimming took 3 bases from V and 1 from J, leaving 10 bases between them. The germline gives CDR1 MNHEY, CDR2 SMNVEV (reference sequence). CDR3 region: CASSFGVTSYEQYF. The CDR3, as DNA: TGTGCCAGCAGTTTCGGGGTAACATCCTACGAGCAGTACTTC.

The rearrangement uses TRBV19 and TRBJ1-5; 12 nucleotides agree with TRBD1. The germline CDR1 and CDR2 sequences are LNHDA and SQIVND (reference sequence). V was clipped by 5 bases and J by 2 bases; unmatched bases: 10. The CDR3 consists of 18 residues. The CDR3, as DNA: TGTGCCAGTAGTTGGGGGACAGGGGGCTTGTATGGCAATCAGCCCCAGCATTTT. Translating gives CASSWGTGGLYGNQPQHF. The entire variable domain, with the rest obtained from reference TRBV19 and TRBJ1-5, is as follows: DGGITQSPKYLFRKEGQNVTLSCEQNLNHDAMYWYRQDPGQGLRLIYYSQIVNDFQKGDIAEGYSVSREKKESFPLTVTSAQKNPTAFYLCASSWGTGGLYGNQPQHFGDGTRLSIL.

This clonotype was recorded a few times. The chain recombines TRBV3-1 with TRBJ1-1, with TRBD1 matching 7 bases. Looked up from germline, CDR1 is LGHDT and CDR2 is YNNKEL (reference sequence). The CDR3 consists of 16 residues. J lost 2 bases, V lost 0 bases, and 6 bases had no gene match. In nucleotides, the CDR3 is TGTGCCAGCAGCCAAGATTGGAGGGGGCCTAACACTGAAGCTTTCTTT. Translation gives CASSQDWRGPNTEAFF.

V and J are TRBV10-3 and TRBJ1-6, with 8 bases lining up with TRBD1. V dropped 11 bases and J dropped 9; count of bases not matched to a gene: 9. CDR3 length equals 13 residues. From germline, CDR1 is ENHRY and CDR2 SYGVKD. This CDR3 reads CASTDRDSSPLHF. CDR3 nucleotides: TGTGCCTCTACGGACAGGGACAGTTCACCCCTCCACTTT.

The rearrangement links TRBV27 to TRBJ2-7; TRBD1 agrees at 9 bases. The CDR3 has 14 amino acids. Germline CDR1 reads MNHEY; CDR2 reads SMNVEV (reference sequence). J gave up 6 bases and V 0 bases, and 3 bases lay outside the gene matches. The CDR3 protein is CASSLSGTGSEQYF. CDR3 nucleotide sequence: TGTGCCAGCAGTTTATCGGGGACAGGGTCCGAGCAGTACTTC.

CDR3 nucleotide sequence: TGCGCCAGCAGCCTCCCGGGACTAGTGGACGAGCAGTACTTC. Amino acids: CASSLPGLVDEQYF. The chain recombines TRBV5-1 with TRBJ2-7, with 8 bases matching TRBD2. The CDR3 loop spans 14 amino acids. CDR1 and CDR2 from the germline V gene are SGHRS and YFSETQ. Trimming took 4 bases from V and 5 from J; bases not matched to a gene: 8.

The chain employs TRBV5-5 and TRBJ2-2, with D tentatively TRBD2 (5 bases). CDR1 is SGHKS and CDR2 is YYEKEE in the germline V gene (reference sequence). Trimming took off 0 bases at V and 1 base at J, with 10 bases between the two ends. The CDR3 runs 16 residues. The CDR3 sequence is CASSLGENMNTGELFF. In DNA, the CDR3 is TGTGCCAGCAGCTTGGGGGAGAATATGAACACCGGGGAGCTGTTTTTT.

The chain uses TRBV7-8 and TRBJ2-3; either TRBD1 or TRBD2 may supply D (5 bases each). V was trimmed by 5 bases and J by 2 bases, leaving 17 bases between them. Per the germline V gene, CDR1 is SGHVS and CDR2 is FQNEAQ. This CDR3 comprises 16 residues. The CDR3 region has the DNA TGTGCCAGCAGCGCGATCGGGACCCTCCACACAGATACGCAGTATTTT. It encodes CASSAIGTLHTDTQYF.

The chain has TRBV2 and TRBJ1-2; 8 nucleotides line up with TRBD1. The CDR3 sequence is 13 residues long. Unmatched junction bases numbered 2, after V lost 4 bases and J lost 4 bases. In germline, CDR1 is SNHLY, CDR2 FYNNEI. This CDR3 is CASSGGQVYGYTF. The CDR3 nucleotides are TGTGCCAGCAGTGGGGGACAGGTCTATGGCTACACCTTC.

A few counts support this clonotype. The chain has TRBV20-1 and TRBJ2-1; possibly TRBD2 for D (6 bases). With 6 bases removed from V and 0 bases from J, the gap between germline ends came to 12 bases. Per germline, CDR1 DFQATT and CDR2 SNEGSKA (reference sequence). This CDR3 is built from 14 residues. The CDR3 DNA follows: TGCAGTGCCCCCCGGGGGAGCTCCTACAATGAGCAGTTCTTC. It is translated as CSAPRGSSYNEQFF.

Of note for this clonotype: Its ends do not fully match the called genes, so a read error is possible. V usage is TRBV5-1 and J usage is TRBJ1-2; no definite D call. Per germline, CDR1 SGHRS and CDR2 YFSETQ. This CDR3 spans 13 amino acids. CDR3 sequence reads: CASSTGRNYGDTF. CDR3 nucleotide sequence: TGCGCCAGCAGTACCGGACGGAATTATGGCGACACCTTC.

V gene TRBV27 combines with J gene TRBJ2-3, with TRBD1 matching over 12 bases. The V and J ends lost 5 bases and 3 bases, in that order; junction bases with no gene match: 9. CDR3 size: 17 residues. The germline gives CDR1 MNHEY, CDR2 SMNVEV (reference sequence). The CDR3 protein is CASSNLPGQGATDTQYF. The CDR3 nucleotides read TGTGCCAGCAGTAATCTTCCGGGACAGGGGGCGACAGATACGCAGTATTTT.

The V and J genes are TRBV14 and TRBJ2-2; 10 bases align to TRBD2. The V segment lost 1 base and the J segment 2 bases; nucleotides outside the gene matches: 16. Germline assignment: CDR1 SGHDN and CDR2 FVKESK. The length of the CDR3 is 21 residues. In DNA form, the CDR3 reads TGTGCCAGCAGCCAAGCCGCCAGAGGACTAGCGGCGTATTTTAACACCGGGGAGCTGTTTTTT. Its translation is CASSQAARGLAAYFNTGELFF.

The chain recombines TRBV20-1 with TRBJ2-7, with 10 bases identical to TRBD2. Trimming took 7 bases from V and 3 from J; bases not matched to a gene: 6. CDR1 is DFQATT and CDR2 is SNEGSKA in the germline V gene (reference sequence). This CDR3 region has 13 residues. Here the CDR3 reads CSVAAGGRYEQYF. The CDR3 DNA follows: TGCAGTGTTGCAGCGGGAGGGCGCTACGAGCAGTACTTC.

The table lists this clonotype with a few counts. The V and J genes are TRBV7-8 and TRBJ1-1; 8 nucleotides agree with TRBD1. V gave up 5 bases and J gave up 11 bases; unmatched junction bases: 10. The CDR3 has 13 amino acids. Germline V gene lookup returns CDR1 SGHVS and CDR2 FQNEAQ. The CDR3, as DNA: TGTGCCAGCAGCCTGACAGGGGACAAAGCGGCTTTCTTT. This translates into CASSLTGDKAAFF. The full variable domain, rest sourced from reference TRBV7-8 and TRBJ1-1, is GAGVSQSPRYKVAKRGQDVALRCDPISGHVSLFWYQQALGQGPEFLTYFQNEAQLDKSGLPSDRFFAERPEGSVSTLKIQRTQQEDSAVYLCASSLTGDKAAFFGQGTRLTVV.